This T cell receptor beta chain was captured in a study of blood T cell repertoires in COVID-19. Generated by immunoSEQ multiplex PCR, the TCRdb table keeps only in-frame clones and is missing some. The sample holds 150,000 to 200,000 clones, around 85% seen once. This receptor was identified in a woman between 55 and 75 years old with COVID-19, enrolled during active disease. The source material was peripheral blood.

The CDR3 loop is CASSRRDSYNEQFF. CDR3 coding DNA: TGTGCCAGCAGTCGCCGGGACTCCTACAATGAGCAGTTCTTC. The rearrangement links TRBV6-5 to TRBJ2-1; D perhaps matches TRBD2 (5 bases). Trimming pared 5 bases from V and 0 bases from J, leaving 8 bases between. CDR3 length: 14 amino acids. In germline, CDR1 is MNHEY, CDR2 SVGAGI.